This T cell receptor (beta chain) was captured by sequencing in a study of blood T cell repertoires in COVID-19. Study at large: Samples representing acute and convalescent COVID-19 were sourced from the United States, Italy and Spain. From T cells, B-cell-depleted T cells, or PBMCs came the material, which was cDNA or gDNA.

Looked up from germline, CDR1 is SGHTA and CDR2 is FQGNSA. The V gene lost 0 bases and the J gene lost 7 bases, with 15 bases spanning the gap. This CDR3 spans 16 amino acids. TCRdb's copy holds only in-frame clones and misses some; the assay was immunoSEQ multiplex PCR. The sample yields about 59,000 clones, 91% seen once. Sequencing input: peripheral blood. This chain joins TRBV7-2 and TRBJ2-2, with a possible D match to TRBD2 (7 bases). The TCR comes from a human donor in a cohort sampled during active COVID-19. The CDR3, as DNA: TGTGCCAGCAGCTTAGCTTTGAGGGGGGGCAACGGGGAGCTGTTTTTT. It translates to CASSLALRGGNGELFF.